This T cell receptor (beta chain) was observed in a study of cytomegalovirus exposure and HLA in healthy donors. The data were produced by immunoSEQ multiplex PCR, yet TCRdb's version contains in-frame clones alone and is incomplete. The table has around 300,000 clones, roughly 87% seen once. The CDR3 has 14 residues. Trimming removed 3 bases at V and 3 bases at J, with 12 bases between. CDR1 and CDR2 (germline): GTSNPN, SVGIG (reference sequence). The gene calls are TRBV30 and TRBJ1-5; TRBD1 is a possible D gene (6 bases). This TCR came from a man younger than 45 in good health and CMV-seronegative. Sequencing input: PBMCs. This chain's CDR3 is CAWRGDTNNQPQHF. In DNA form, the CDR3 reads TGTGCCTGGAGGGGGGACACTAACAATCAGCCCCAGCATTTT.